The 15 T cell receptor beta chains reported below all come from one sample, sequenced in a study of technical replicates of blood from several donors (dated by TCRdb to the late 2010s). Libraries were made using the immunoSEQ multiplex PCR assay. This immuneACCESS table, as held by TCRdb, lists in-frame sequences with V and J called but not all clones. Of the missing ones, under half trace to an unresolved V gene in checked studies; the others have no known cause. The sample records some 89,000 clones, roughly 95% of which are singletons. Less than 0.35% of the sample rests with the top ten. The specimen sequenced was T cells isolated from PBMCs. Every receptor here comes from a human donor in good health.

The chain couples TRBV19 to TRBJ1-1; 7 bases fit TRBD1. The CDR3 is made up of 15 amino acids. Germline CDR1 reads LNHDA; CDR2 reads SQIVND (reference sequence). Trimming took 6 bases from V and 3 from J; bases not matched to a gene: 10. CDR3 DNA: TGTGCCAGTAGACCTACAGGGACAGCCGACACTGAAGCTTTCTTT. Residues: CASRPTGTADTEAFF.

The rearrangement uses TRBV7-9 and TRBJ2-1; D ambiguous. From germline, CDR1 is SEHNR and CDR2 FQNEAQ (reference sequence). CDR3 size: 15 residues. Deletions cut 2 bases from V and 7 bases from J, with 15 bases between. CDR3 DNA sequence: TGTGCCAGCAGCTTAATTACCCTATTCTTGAATGAGCAGTTCTTC. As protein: CASSLITLFLNEQFF.

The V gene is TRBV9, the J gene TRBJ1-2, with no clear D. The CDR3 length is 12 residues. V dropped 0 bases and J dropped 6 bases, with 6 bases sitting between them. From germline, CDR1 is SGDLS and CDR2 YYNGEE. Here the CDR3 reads CASSVVSNGYTF. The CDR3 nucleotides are TGTGCCAGCAGCGTAGTGAGCAATGGCTACACCTTC.

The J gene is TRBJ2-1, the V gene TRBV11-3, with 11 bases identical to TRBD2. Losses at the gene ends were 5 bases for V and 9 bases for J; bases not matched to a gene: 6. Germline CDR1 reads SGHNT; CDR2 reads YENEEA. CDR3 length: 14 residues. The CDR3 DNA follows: TGTGCCAGCAGCCTACTAGCGGGAGTAGGTGAGCAGTTCTTC. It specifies CASSLLAGVGEQFF. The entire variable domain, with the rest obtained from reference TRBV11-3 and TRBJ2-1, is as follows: EAGVVQSPRYKIIEKKQPVAFWCNPISGHNTLYWYLQNLGQGPELLIRYENEEAVDDSQLPKDRFSAERLKGVDSTLKIQPAELGDSAVYLCASSLLAGVGEQFFGPGTRLTVL.

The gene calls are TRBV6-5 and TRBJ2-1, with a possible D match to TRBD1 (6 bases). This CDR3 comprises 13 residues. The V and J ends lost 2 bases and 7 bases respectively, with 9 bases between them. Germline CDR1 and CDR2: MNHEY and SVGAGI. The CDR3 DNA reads TGTGCCAGCAGTTACGGGGGCCTAAATGAGCAGTTCTTC. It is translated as CASSYGGLNEQFF.

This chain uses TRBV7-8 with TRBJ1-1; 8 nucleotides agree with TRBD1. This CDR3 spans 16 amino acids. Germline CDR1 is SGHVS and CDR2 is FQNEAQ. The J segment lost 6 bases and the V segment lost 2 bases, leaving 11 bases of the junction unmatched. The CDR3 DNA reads TGTGCCAGCAGCTTAAATGCGCAGGGGGCCGGCGCTGAAGCTTTCTTT. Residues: CASSLNAQGAGAEAFF. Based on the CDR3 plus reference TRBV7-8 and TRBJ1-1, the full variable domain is GAGVSQSPRYKVAKRGQDVALRCDPISGHVSLFWYQQALGQGPEFLTYFQNEAQLDKSGLPSDRFFAERPEGSVSTLKIQRTQQEDSAVYLCASSLNAQGAGAEAFFGQGTRLTVV.

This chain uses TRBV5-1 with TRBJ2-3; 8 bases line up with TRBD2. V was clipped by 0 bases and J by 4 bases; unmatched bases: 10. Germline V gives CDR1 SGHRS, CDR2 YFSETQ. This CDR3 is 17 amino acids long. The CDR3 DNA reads TGCGCCAGCAGCTTGGGCGGGGCGGGAGGAAGCTCAGATACGCAGTATTTT. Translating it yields CASSLGGAGGSSDTQYF.

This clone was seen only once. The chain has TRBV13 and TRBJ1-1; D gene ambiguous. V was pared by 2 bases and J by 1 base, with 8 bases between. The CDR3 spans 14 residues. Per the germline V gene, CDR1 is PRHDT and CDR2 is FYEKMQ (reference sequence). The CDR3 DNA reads TGTGCCAGCAGCTTAACGAGGGAGAACACTGAAGCTTTCTTT. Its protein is CASSLTRENTEAFF.

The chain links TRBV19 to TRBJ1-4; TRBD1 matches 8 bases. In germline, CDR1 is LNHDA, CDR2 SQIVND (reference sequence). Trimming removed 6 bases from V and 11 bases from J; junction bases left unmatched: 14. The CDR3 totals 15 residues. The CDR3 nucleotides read TGTGCCAGTAGGCTCACCGGGACAGGTGCTGTGAAACTGTTTTTT. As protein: CASRLTGTGAVKLFF.

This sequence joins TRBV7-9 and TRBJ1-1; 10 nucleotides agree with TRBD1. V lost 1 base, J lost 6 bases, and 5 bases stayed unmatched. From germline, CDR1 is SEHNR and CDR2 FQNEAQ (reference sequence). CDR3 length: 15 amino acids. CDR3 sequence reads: CASSLDGQGVSEAFF. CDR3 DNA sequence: TGTGCCAGCAGCTTAGACGGACAGGGGGTTTCTGAAGCTTTCTTT.

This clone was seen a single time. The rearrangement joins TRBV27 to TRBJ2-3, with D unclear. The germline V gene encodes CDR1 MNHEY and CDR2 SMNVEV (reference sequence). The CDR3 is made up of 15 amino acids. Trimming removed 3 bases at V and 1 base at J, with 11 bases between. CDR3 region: CASSFYGQGTDTQYF. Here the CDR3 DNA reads TGTGCCAGCAGTTTTTATGGTCAGGGCACAGATACGCAGTATTTT.

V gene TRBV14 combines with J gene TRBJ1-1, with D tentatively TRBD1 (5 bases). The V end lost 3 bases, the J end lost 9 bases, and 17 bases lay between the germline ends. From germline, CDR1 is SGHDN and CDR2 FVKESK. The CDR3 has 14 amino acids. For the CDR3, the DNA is TGTGCCAGCAGCCAGGCACCCCCTGGGACTCAAGCTTTCTTT. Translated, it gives CASSQAPPGTQAFF.

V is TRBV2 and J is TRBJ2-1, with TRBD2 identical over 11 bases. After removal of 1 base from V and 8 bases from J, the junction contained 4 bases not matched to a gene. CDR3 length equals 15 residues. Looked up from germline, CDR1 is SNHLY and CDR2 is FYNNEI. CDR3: CASSEGLAGGHEQFF. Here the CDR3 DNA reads TGTGCCAGCAGTGAAGGCCTAGCGGGAGGCCATGAGCAGTTCTTC.

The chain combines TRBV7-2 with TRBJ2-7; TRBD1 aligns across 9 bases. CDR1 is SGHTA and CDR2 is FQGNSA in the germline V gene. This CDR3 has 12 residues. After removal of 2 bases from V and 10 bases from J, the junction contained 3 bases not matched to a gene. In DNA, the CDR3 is TGTGCCAGCAGCTTAACAGGGGGCGCACAGTACTTC. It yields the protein CASSLTGGAQYF.

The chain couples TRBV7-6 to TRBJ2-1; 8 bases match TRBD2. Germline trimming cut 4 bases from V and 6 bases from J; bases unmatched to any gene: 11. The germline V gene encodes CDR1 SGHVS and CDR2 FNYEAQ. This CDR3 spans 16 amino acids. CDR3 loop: CASSSRRASGPNEQFF. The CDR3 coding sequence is TGTGCCAGCAGCTCGAGACGGGCTAGCGGGCCCAATGAGCAGTTCTTC.